These 26 T cell receptor beta chains were all obtained from the same sample, sequenced in a study of T cell responses to AZD1222 COVID-19 vaccine. Assay used: immunoSEQ multiplex PCR; TCRdb lists only in-frame clones, some missing. The sample includes roughly 170,000 clones, 94% of them seen just once. This specimen was peripheral blood, taken 28 days after the second AZD1222 dose. These receptors originate from an adult who received the AZD1222 COVID-19 vaccine.

V and J are TRBV19 and TRBJ1-6; D not resolved. The CDR3 extends over 16 amino acids. CDR1 is LNHDA and CDR2 is SQIVND in the germline V gene (reference sequence). V was cut by 10 bases and J by 7 bases, with 23 bases left in between. The CDR3 is CATGDYRGTSNSPLHF. The CDR3 nucleotides are TGTGCCACGGGCGATTACCGGGGTACTTCGAATTCACCCCTCCACTTT. Full variable domain (remainder filled in from reference TRBV19 and TRBJ1-6): DGGITQSPKYLFRKEGQNVTLSCEQNLNHDAMYWYRQDPGQGLRLIYYSQIVNDFQKGDIAEGYSVSREKKESFPLTVTSAQKNPTAFYLCATGDYRGTSNSPLHFGNGTRLTVT.

The chain uses TRBV5-6 and TRBJ1-2, with a possible D match to TRBD1 (6 bases). CDR1 is SGHDT, CDR2 YYEEEE, per germline. The CDR3 has 15 residues. V was trimmed by 5 bases and J by 7 bases, leaving 21 bases between them. CDR3 amino acids: CASRNSGGRGGGYTF. DNA for the CDR3: TGTGCCAGCAGGAACAGTGGGGGGCGCGGGGGTGGCTACACCTTC. Full variable domain (missing parts from reference TRBV5-6 and TRBJ1-2): DAGVTQSPTHLIKTRGQQVTLRCSPKSGHDTVSWYQQALGQGPQFIFQYYEEEERQRGNFPDRFSGHQFPNYSSELNVNALLLGDSALYLCASRNSGGRGGGYTFGSGTRLTVV.

The DNA of the CDR3 is TGTGCCAGCTCACCCGGACAGGGGAATCAGCCCCAGCATTTT. Translating it yields CASSPGQGNQPQHF. The chain couples TRBV18 to TRBJ1-5; 9 nucleotides line up with TRBD1. After removal of 3 bases from V and 4 bases from J, the junction contained 1 base not matched to a gene. The germline CDR1 and CDR2 sequences are KGHSH and LQKENI. This CDR3 has 14 amino acids.

The rearrangement uses TRBV28 and TRBJ1-4; perhaps TRBD1 as D (6 bases). The CDR3 runs 14 residues. V was pared by 3 bases and J by 4 bases, with 9 bases between. Germline lookup yields CDR1 MDHEN and CDR2 SYDVKM. The DNA for the CDR3 is TGTGCCAGCAGTTTGCAGGACAGTAATGAAAAACTGTTTTTT. Translating gives CASSLQDSNEKLFF.

This rearrangement joins TRBV7-9 to TRBJ1-4, with 9 bases matching TRBD1. This CDR3 has 16 amino acids. The V and J ends lost 5 bases and 4 bases, in that order; junction bases with no gene match: 8. Germline V gene lookup returns CDR1 SEHNR and CDR2 FQNEAQ (reference sequence). The CDR3 spells CASSGTTGGINEKLFF. The CDR3 DNA reads TGTGCCAGCAGCGGAACGACAGGGGGGATTAATGAAAAACTGTTTTTT.

V gene TRBV9 combines with J gene TRBJ2-1, with 7 bases that match TRBD1. J was trimmed by 2 bases and V by 0 bases; bases with no gene match: 2. The CDR3 length is 15 residues. The germline V gene has CDR1 SGDLS and CDR2 YYNGEE. The CDR3 reads CASSVEGAPYNEQFF. DNA of the CDR3: TGTGCCAGCAGCGTAGAGGGGGCCCCCTACAATGAGCAGTTCTTC.

This sequence joins TRBV19 and TRBJ1-2; D remains unclear. This CDR3 comprises 15 residues. The ends were cut back, 9 bases at V and 5 bases at J, with 22 bases in the middle. Looked up from germline, CDR1 is LNHDA and CDR2 is SQIVND (reference sequence). CDR3 amino acids: CASFGVGVNLYGYTF. The CDR3 region has the DNA TGTGCCAGCTTCGGTGTGGGAGTCAATCTATATGGCTACACCTTC.

This sequence joins TRBV19 and TRBJ2-5; D is tentatively TRBD1 or TRBD2 (5 bases each). Germline assignment: CDR1 LNHDA and CDR2 SQIVND (reference sequence). The CDR3 spans 15 residues. Trimming left V 2 bases short and J 4 bases short, with 14 bases between. CDR3 in amino acids: CASSIHRGDGETQYF. The CDR3 nucleotides are TGTGCCAGTAGTATACACCGAGGGGATGGAGAGACCCAGTACTTC. Together with reference TRBV19 and TRBJ2-5, the CDR3 gives the full variable domain: DGGITQSPKYLFRKEGQNVTLSCEQNLNHDAMYWYRQDPGQGLRLIYYSQIVNDFQKGDIAEGYSVSREKKESFPLTVTSAQKNPTAFYLCASSIHRGDGETQYFGPGTRLLVL.

V is TRBV7-2 and J is TRBJ2-3; D may be TRBD1 or TRBD2 (5 bases each). CDR1 SGHTA and CDR2 FQGNSA come from the germline V gene. The CDR3 covers 13 residues. The germline V and J ends were trimmed by 8 bases and 2 bases, with 11 bases remaining between them. DNA of the CDR3: TGTGCCAGCGGGCAGGGAGTCACAGATACGCAGTATTTT. It specifies CASGQGVTDTQYF.

The chain joins TRBV5-1 to TRBJ2-2; no firm D call. CDR3 length: 12 residues. Per the germline V gene, CDR1 is SGHRS and CDR2 is YFSETQ. The V and J ends lost 3 bases and 3 bases respectively, with 3 bases between them. The CDR3: CASSWDTGELFF. Written as DNA, the CDR3 is TGCGCCAGCAGCTGGGACACCGGGGAGCTGTTTTTT.

The CDR3, as DNA: TGTGCCAGCAGTGTGGGCTCCTATAATTCACCCCTCCACTTT. Translating it yields CASSVGSYNSPLHF. V and J are TRBV9 and TRBJ1-6; no definite D call. Germline loops: CDR1 SGDLS, CDR2 YYNGEE. Trimming removed 5 bases at V and 0 bases at J, with 6 bases between. There are 14 residues in the CDR3.

The chain combines TRBV5-4 with TRBJ2-2, with 9 bases fitting TRBD1. The CDR3 is made up of 14 amino acids. The germline V gene encodes CDR1 SGHNT and CDR2 YYREEE (reference sequence). With V trimmed by 1 base and J by 7 bases, 2 bases remained unmatched. In DNA form, the CDR3 reads TGTGCCAGCAGCTTGCGGACAGGGGACGGGGAGCTGTTTTTT. This translates into CASSLRTGDGELFF.

This clone was detected only a few times. This chain's CDR3 is CASSSVAGSEQYF. CDR3 in DNA: TGTGCCAGTAGTTCGGTGGCAGGGTCCGAGCAGTACTTC. The gene calls are TRBV19 and TRBJ2-7; perhaps TRBD1 as D (5 bases). The CDR3 has 13 residues. The germline V gene encodes CDR1 LNHDA and CDR2 SQIVND (reference sequence). V dropped 5 bases and J dropped 6 bases, with 14 bases sitting between them.

The chain combines TRBV2 with TRBJ1-6; D unclear. The length of the CDR3 is 11 residues. V lost 3 bases to trimming and J lost 12 bases, with 6 bases between them. CDR1 is SNHLY, CDR2 FYNNEI, per germline. The CDR3 reads CASSERVPLHF. As DNA, the CDR3 is TGTGCCAGCAGTGAGCGGGTACCCCTCCACTTT.

V gene TRBV9 combines with J gene TRBJ2-1, with TRBD2 identical over 9 bases. Germline loops: CDR1 SGDLS, CDR2 YYNGEE. The junction had 3 bases not matched to a gene; V was cut back by 0 bases and J by 5 bases. The CDR3 consists of 15 residues. The CDR3, as DNA: TGTGCCAGCAGCGTAGGGACTAGCGACAACAATGAGCAGTTCTTC. The encoded protein is CASSVGTSDNNEQFF.

This chain uses TRBV2 with TRBJ2-7; a weak D match, TRBD1 (6 bases). V gave up 4 bases and J gave up 0 bases, with 10 bases separating them. From germline, CDR1 is SNHLY and CDR2 FYNNEI. There are 14 residues in the CDR3. The CDR3 region has the DNA TGTGCCAGCAGTGTAAGGGGGAGCTCCTACGAGCAGTACTTC. It encodes CASSVRGSSYEQYF.

This rearrangement joins TRBV19 to TRBJ1-2; D remains ambiguous. V lost 0 bases to trimming and J lost 4 bases, with 12 bases between them. This CDR3 is built from 15 residues. Germline V lookup: CDR1 LNHDA, CDR2 SQIVND (reference sequence). The CDR3 DNA follows: TGTGCCAGTAGTATAGATCGGACGGACGTCTATGGCTACACCTTC. Translating it yields CASSIDRTDVYGYTF.

This rearrangement joins TRBV6-5 to TRBJ1-1; D may be TRBD1 (6 bases). Germline V gene lookup returns CDR1 MNHEY and CDR2 SVGAGI. V dropped 6 bases and J dropped 4 bases, with 15 bases sitting between them. This CDR3 spans 14 amino acids. CDR3 in amino acids: CASRPEGGFTEAFF. Here the CDR3 DNA reads TGTGCCAGCAGGCCCGAGGGGGGATTCACTGAAGCTTTCTTT.

The chain has TRBV12-5 and TRBJ1-5, with 9 bases aligning to TRBD1. J gave up 4 bases and V 1 base, and 5 bases lay outside the gene matches. In germline, CDR1 is LGHNT, CDR2 FRNRAP. CDR3 size: 16 residues. CDR3 amino acids: CASGLEGDRVNQPQHF. The CDR3, as DNA: TGTGCTAGTGGTTTGGAGGGGGACAGGGTGAATCAGCCCCAGCATTTT.

This clone showed up just once. The rearrangement uses TRBV11-2 and TRBJ2-1, with D possibly TRBD2 on 7 matching bases. Trimming removed 5 bases at V and 5 bases at J, with 16 bases between. Germline V gives CDR1 SGHAT, CDR2 FQNNGV. CDR3 size: 15 residues. CDR3 sequence: CASSPNRGGDNEQFF. Written as DNA, the CDR3 is TGTGCCAGCAGCCCTAATAGGGGGGGAGACAATGAGCAGTTCTTC.

J is TRBJ2-7 and V is TRBV5-8; D tentatively reads TRBD1 or TRBD2 (5 bases each). Trimming removed 4 bases from V and 4 bases from J, with 18 bases in between. Looked up from germline, CDR1 is SGHTS and CDR2 is YDEGEE. This CDR3 is 15 amino acids long. DNA of the CDR3: TGTGCCAGCAGCCCCACCGGGGCGGGCAATTACGAGCAGTACTTC. Translated, it gives CASSPTGAGNYEQYF.

This rearrangement joins TRBV19 to TRBJ1-1; no definite D call. The CDR3 contains 15 residues. The germline gives CDR1 LNHDA, CDR2 SQIVND (reference sequence). Trimming pared 9 bases from V and 5 bases from J, leaving 22 bases between. The CDR3: CASRSGRVTGTEAFF. The CDR3, as DNA: TGTGCCAGCCGGTCTGGTAGGGTGACGGGGACTGAAGCTTTCTTT.

This clone has only one observation. As DNA, the CDR3 is TGTGCCAGCAGCTTCTCCGGGACAGATTTAACTGAAGCTTTCTTT. Translating gives CASSFSGTDLTEAFF. The chain is built from TRBV7-2 and TRBJ1-1; the match to TRBD1 covers 7 bases. The length of the CDR3 is 15 residues. Germline assignment: CDR1 SGHTA and CDR2 FQGNSA. The V gene end was trimmed by 3 bases and the J gene end by 5 bases; junction bases not matched to a gene: 9.

The chain couples TRBV18 to TRBJ1-1; D unclear. The CDR3 has 13 residues. The V end lost 6 bases, the J end lost 5 bases, and 13 bases lay between the germline ends. Germline CDR1 KGHSH, CDR2 LQKENI. CDR3 region: CASSPVEWTEAFF. The CDR3 DNA reads TGTGCCAGCTCTCCGGTGGAATGGACTGAAGCTTTCTTT.

J is TRBJ2-2 and V is TRBV4-3; D is undetermined. The V end was cut by 0 bases, the J end by 6 bases, with 5 bases between. Per the germline V gene, CDR1 is LGHNA and CDR2 is YSLEER. CDR3 size: 13 residues. CDR3 DNA: TGCGCCAGCAGCCAAGAGCCATCCGGGGAGCTGTTTTTT. Residues: CASSQEPSGELFF.

V is TRBV7-3 and J is TRBJ2-1; D uncertain. Trimming shortened V by 1 base and J by 7 bases, and 11 bases separated the two germline ends. Germline V lookup: CDR1 SGHTA, CDR2 FQGTGA. This CDR3 has 14 residues. This CDR3 is CASSLMPPRNEQFF. The CDR3 DNA sequence: TGTGCCAGCAGCTTAATGCCGCCCCGGAATGAGCAGTTCTTC.